The sample holds one count of the clone carrying this T cell receptor (beta chain). This entry belongs to a study of blood T cell repertoires in COVID-19. Using immunoSEQ multiplex PCR, the repertoire was profiled, and TCRdb retains in-frame clones only, with some absent. The sample lists under 250,000 clones, around 80% occurring once. Trimming took 2 bases from V and 4 from J, leaving 6 bases between them. This CDR3 has 13 amino acids. The germline V gene encodes CDR1 MNHEY and CDR2 SMNVEV (reference sequence). The V gene is TRBV27, the J gene TRBJ2-1; D uncertain. Sequences were obtained from peripheral blood. This TCR derives from a woman aged 70-85 years with acute or convalescent COVID-19. CDR3 in DNA: TGTGCCAGCAGTTTAGGAGAGTACAATGAGCAGTTCTTC. It is translated as CASSLGEYNEQFF.